This TCR beta chain was captured in a study of identical twins. V trimming: 1 base; J trimming: 6 bases; junction bases outside the gene matches: 5. CDR1 is DFQATT and CDR2 is SNEGSKA in the germline V gene (reference sequence). CDR3 length equals 15 residues. TCRdb analysed the 5' RACE reads with MiXCR anew, one entry per CDR3 protein. In the table there are around 550,000 distinct CDR3 sequences, roughly 15% of which are singletons. The data were also submitted as part of a second study, on yellow fever vaccine responses in identical twins.

This clonotype originated in a woman between 18 and 29 years old in good health. The sample consisted of CD4+ T cells sorted from blood. The chain carries TRBV20-1 and TRBJ2-2; 10 positions agree with TRBD2. CDR3 nucleotide sequence: TGCAGTGCTAGAGGAGCGGGAGGGGGGCCCGGGGAGCTGTTTTTT. It translates to CSARGAGGGPGELFF.